One sample yielded the 10 T cell receptor beta chains listed below, sequenced in a study of T cell responses to AZD1222 COVID-19 vaccine. Profiling relied on immunoSEQ multiplex PCR, and the TCRdb table lists in-frame clones only, not all of them. The table has about 110,000 clones, about nine tenths seen once. The input for sequencing was peripheral blood, taken on day 0 of AZD1222 vaccination. Source of these receptors: an adult in good health.

This clone was recorded once. The chain recombines TRBV5-1 with TRBJ1-1; possible D gene TRBD1, 5 bases. Between the trimmed V and J ends, which lost 4 bases and 3 bases, there was a span of 10 bases. Germline CDR1 is SGHRS and CDR2 is YFSETQ. This CDR3 spans 13 amino acids. The CDR3 sequence is CASSRDAYTEAFF. As DNA, the CDR3 is TGCGCCAGCAGCAGGGACGCGTACACTGAAGCTTTCTTT.

This rearrangement joins TRBV28 to TRBJ1-2; tentative D call: TRBD1 (5 bases). The V end lost 4 bases, the J end lost 7 bases, and 10 bases lay between the germline ends. The germline gives CDR1 MDHEN, CDR2 SYDVKM. This CDR3 is 12 amino acids long. Here the CDR3 reads CASSSGYLGYTF. The DNA of the CDR3 is TGTGCCAGCAGTTCAGGGTATCTTGGCTACACCTTC.

The chain is built from TRBV25-1 and TRBJ1-1, with a weak D call TRBD1 (5 bases). Trimming removed 1 base at V and 4 bases at J, with 10 bases between. CDR3 length: 14 amino acids. CDR1 is MGHDK and CDR2 is SYGVNS in the germline V gene. Here the CDR3 DNA reads TGTGCCAGCAGTGAATTCGGGGGTGGCACTGAAGCTTTCTTT. The encoded protein is CASSEFGGGTEAFF. The full variable domain, with the rest looked up from reference TRBV25-1 and TRBJ1-1, is EADIYQTPRYLVIGTGKKITLECSQTMGHDKMYWYQQDPGMELHLIHYSYGVNSTEKGDLSSESTVSRIRTEHFPLTLESARPSHTSQYLCASSEFGGGTEAFFGQGTRLTVV.

The V and J genes are TRBV19 and TRBJ2-1; 9 nucleotides agree with TRBD2. The germline V gene has CDR1 LNHDA and CDR2 SQIVND (reference sequence). V lost 5 bases, J lost 4 bases, and 6 bases stayed unmatched. The CDR3 has 15 amino acids. The CDR3 DNA follows: TGTGCCAGTAGTTGGCTAGCGGGACGGTACAATGAGCAGTTCTTC. It specifies CASSWLAGRYNEQFF.

The rearrangement joins TRBV4-1 to TRBJ1-3, with 9 nucleotides matching TRBD1. Trimming at V came to 2 bases and at J to 7 bases, leaving 6 bases not matched to a gene. This CDR3 spans 15 amino acids. The germline V gene encodes CDR1 MGHRA and CDR2 YSYEKL. The CDR3 region is CASSQSTGGGNTIYF. CDR3 in DNA: TGCGCCAGCAGCCAATCCACAGGGGGCGGGAACACCATATATTTT.

CDR3 loop: CAWSVGVGAFF. In nucleotides, the CDR3 is TGTGCCTGGAGTGTGGGGGTAGGGGCTTTCTTT. The genes are TRBV30 and TRBJ1-1, with TRBD1 as a possible D gene (5 bases). The CDR3 has 11 residues. V was pared by 0 bases and J by 11 bases, with 10 bases between. Germline V CDR1 and CDR2: GTSNPN, SVGIG (reference sequence).

The chain couples TRBV6-1 to TRBJ1-2; D gene ambiguous. The germline V gene has CDR1 MNHNS and CDR2 SASEGT. Deletions cut 0 bases from V and 10 bases from J, with 12 bases between. The CDR3 is 13 amino acids. The DNA of the CDR3 is TGTGCCAGCAGTGAAGCGTCGAGACCCTCCTACACCTTC. This sequence encodes CASSEASRPSYTF.

CDR3 DNA sequence: TGCGCCAGCAGCCAATCAAGTGATGTTCGGGGAGCCTACGAGCAGTACTTC. Translation: CASSQSSDVRGAYEQYF. The V gene is TRBV4-1, the J gene TRBJ2-7; perhaps TRBD2 as D (5 bases). Germline assignment: CDR1 MGHRA and CDR2 YSYEKL. CDR3 length: 17 amino acids. V shed 2 bases and J shed 2 bases, with 19 bases lying between them.

The rearrangement links TRBV19 to TRBJ1-3, with D uncertain. Germline V CDR1 and CDR2: LNHDA, SQIVND (reference sequence). V lost 5 bases, J lost 0 bases, and 8 bases lay in between. The CDR3 contains 14 residues. DNA of the CDR3: TGTGCCAGTAGTCCCCTGTCCTCTGGAAACACCATATATTTT. Protein product: CASSPLSSGNTIYF. The full variable domain, in which reference TRBV19 and TRBJ1-3 provide the parts outside the CDR3, is DGGITQSPKYLFRKEGQNVTLSCEQNLNHDAMYWYRQDPGQGLRLIYYSQIVNDFQKGDIAEGYSVSREKKESFPLTVTSAQKNPTAFYLCASSPLSSGNTIYFGEGSWLTVV.

In this sample, this clone turned up a few times. This chain connects TRBV5-6 to TRBJ1-2; tentative D call: TRBD1 (6 bases). Trimming took 1 base from V and 4 from J, leaving 14 bases between them. The CDR3 is made up of 15 amino acids. Germline loops: CDR1 SGHDT, CDR2 YYEEEE. CDR3 region: CASSLQGSGGYGYTF. CDR3 bases: TGTGCCAGCAGCTTGCAGGGGTCCGGGGGCTATGGCTACACCTTC.